This T cell receptor beta chain was recovered during a study of T cell changes during pregnancy in multiple sclerosis. The CDR3 sequence is 14 residues long. Germline assignment: CDR1 SGHNT and CDR2 YENEEA. V was clipped by 5 bases and J by 9 bases; unmatched bases: 11. TCRdb's copy holds only in-frame clones and misses some; the assay was immunoSEQ multiplex PCR. The sample has nearly 60,000 clones, about 90% seen once. The chain uses TRBV11-3 and TRBJ2-7; 9 positions agree with TRBD1. The TCR originated in a female donor in good health, enrolled as a control in a pregnancy study. The sequencing here drew on CD4+ T cells from peripheral blood mononuclear cells, taken after pregnancy. CDR3 in amino acids: CASSDTGQGLPQYF. The CDR3 DNA sequence: TGTGCCAGCAGCGACACGGGACAGGGACTACCGCAGTACTTC.